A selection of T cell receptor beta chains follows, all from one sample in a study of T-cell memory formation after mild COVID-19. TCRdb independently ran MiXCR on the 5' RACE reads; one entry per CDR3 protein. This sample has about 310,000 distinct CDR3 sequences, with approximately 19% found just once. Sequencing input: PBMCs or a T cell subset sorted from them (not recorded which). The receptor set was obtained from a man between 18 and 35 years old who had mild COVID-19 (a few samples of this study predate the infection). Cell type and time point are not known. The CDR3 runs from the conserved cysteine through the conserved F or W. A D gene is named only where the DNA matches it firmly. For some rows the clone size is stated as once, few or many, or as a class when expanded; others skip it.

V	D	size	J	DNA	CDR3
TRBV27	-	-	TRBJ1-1	TGTGCCAGCAGTTTACATTCGGGCCGGAGCACTGAAGCTTTCTTT	CASSLHSGRSTEAFF
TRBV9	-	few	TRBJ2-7	TGTGCCAGCAGTGGCCCTCTGATGATTTACGAGCAGTACTTC	CASSGPLMIYEQYF
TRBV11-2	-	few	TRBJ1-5	TGTGCCAGCAGCTCGCGGATGGATACGCCCCAGCATTTT	CASSSRMDTPQHF
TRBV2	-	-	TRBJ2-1	TGTGCCAGCAGTCCCGCCCAGGGGCACAATGAGCAGTTCTTC	CASSPAQGHNEQFF
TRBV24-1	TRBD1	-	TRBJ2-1	TGTGCCACCAGTGGGGGGGGACAGGGAAGGGATGAGCAGTTCTTC	CATSGGGQGRDEQFF
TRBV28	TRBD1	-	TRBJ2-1	TGTGCCAGCAACACCGGGACAGGGTCCCACAATGAGCAGTTCTTC	CASNTGTGSHNEQFF
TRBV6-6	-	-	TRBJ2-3	TGTGCCAGCAGTTTCGCTACCGGGTCCACTCTGGGGAGCACAGATACGCAGTATTTT	CASSFATGSTLGSTDTQYF
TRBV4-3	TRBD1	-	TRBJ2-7	TGCGCCAGCAGCCATGGACAGGGAGGCTACGAGCAGTACTTC	CASSHGQGGYEQYF
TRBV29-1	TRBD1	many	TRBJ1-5	TGCAGCGTCGCTGGGACAGCTAATCAGCCCCAGCATTTT	CSVAGTANQPQHF
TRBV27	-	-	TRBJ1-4	TGTGCCAGCAGCTGGGCAGGGCGTAATGAAAAACTGTTTTTT	CASSWAGRNEKLFF
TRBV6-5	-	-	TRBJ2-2	TGTGCCAGCAGTCGTCCGTTCGGGGAGCTGTTTTTT	CASSRPFGELFF
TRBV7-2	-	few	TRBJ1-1	TGTGCCAGCAGCTGGGTGCCCTTGGGTGGAACTGAAGCTTTCTTT	CASSWVPLGGTEAFF
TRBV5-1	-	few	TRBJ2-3	TGCGCCAGTTCCTTTCTGGGTAGCACAGATACGCAGTATTTT	CASSFLGSTDTQYF
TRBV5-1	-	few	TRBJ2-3	TGCGCCAGCAGCTTGGGAGGAACAGGGTCCCAGCCGCAGTATTTT	CASSLGGTGSQPQYF
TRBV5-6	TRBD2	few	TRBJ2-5	TGTGCCAGCAGCTTTGGGCGGGGGGGCTCATGGGAGACCCAGTACTTC	CASSFGRGGSWETQYF
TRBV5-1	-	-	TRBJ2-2	TGCGCCAGCAGCTTGCAATCGGACACCGGGGAGCTGTTTTTT	CASSLQSDTGELFF
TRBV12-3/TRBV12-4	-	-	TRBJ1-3	TGTGCCAGCAGTTTATTTGTCGGAAACACCATATATTTT	CASSLFVGNTIYF
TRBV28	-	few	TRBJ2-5	TGTGCCAGCAGTCGAGGTAGAGATGAGACCCAGTACTTC	CASSRGRDETQYF
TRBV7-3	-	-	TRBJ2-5	TGTGCCAGCAGCTTAACTTGGGAAGAGACCCAGTACTTC	CASSLTWEETQYF
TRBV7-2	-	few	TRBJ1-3	TGTGCCAGCAGCCAGGGTCGATCTGGAAACACCATATATTTT	CASSQGRSGNTIYF
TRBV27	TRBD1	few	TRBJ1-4	TGTGCCAGCAGTTTGTCCATGCCGGGACAGGGTTATGAAAAACTGTTTTTT	CASSLSMPGQGYEKLFF
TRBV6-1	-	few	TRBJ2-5	TGTGCCAGCAGCCACTTCACGGGCAGCGAACAAGAGACCCAGTACTTC	CASSHFTGSEQETQYF
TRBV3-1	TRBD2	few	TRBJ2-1	TGTGCCAGCAGCCTTTTTCTAGCGGGGATCTACAATGAGCAGTTCTTC	CASSLFLAGIYNEQFF
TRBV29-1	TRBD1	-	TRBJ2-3	TGCAGCGTATCCACAGGGGGCACAGATACGCAGTATTTT	CSVSTGGTDTQYF
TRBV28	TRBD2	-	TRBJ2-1	TGTGCCAGCAGTTTAAGCGGGGGACACTACAATGAGCAGTTCTTC	CASSLSGGHYNEQFF
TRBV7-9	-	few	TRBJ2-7	TGTGCCAGCAGCTTAGCCGCGGGGGACAGCTCCTACGAGCAGTACTTC	CASSLAAGDSSYEQYF
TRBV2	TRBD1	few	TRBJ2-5	TGTGCCAGCAGGTCCGGACAGGGGCCCCAAGAGACCCAGTACTTC	CASRSGQGPQETQYF
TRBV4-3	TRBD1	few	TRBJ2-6	TGCGCCAGCAGCCAAGCAAGGGGACAGGGGGCCGCTGGGGCCAACGTCCTGACTTTC	CASSQARGQGAAGANVLTF
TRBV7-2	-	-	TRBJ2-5	TGTGCCAGCAGCTTAGTGGCAGGGGGGATGGAAGAGACCCAGTACTTC	CASSLVAGGMEETQYF
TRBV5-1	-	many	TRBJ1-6	TGCGCCAGCAGCTTGGCCGTCGCAGGCGATGGTTCACCCCTCCACTTT	CASSLAVAGDGSPLHF
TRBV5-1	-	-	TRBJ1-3	TGCGCCAGCAGCGGGGACATTCCCGGCTCTGGAAACACCATATATTTT	CASSGDIPGSGNTIYF
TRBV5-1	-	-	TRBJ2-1	TGCGCCAGCAGCTTGGCACCGATCAATGAGCAGTTCTTC	CASSLAPINEQFF
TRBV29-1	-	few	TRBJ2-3	TGCAGCGTTGAAGATCGGGGCAGTAGCACAGATACGCAGTATTTT	CSVEDRGSSTDTQYF
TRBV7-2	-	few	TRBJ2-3	TGTGCCAGCGGGATCGGGCGAGGGGGAGGCACAGATACGCAGTATTTT	CASGIGRGGGTDTQYF
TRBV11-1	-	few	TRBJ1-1	TGTGCCAGCGTCCCGCAGAACACTGAAGCTTTCTTT	CASVPQNTEAFF
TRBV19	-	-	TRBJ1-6	TGTGCCAGTATGGTAGGATCCTATAATTCACCCCTCCACTTT	CASMVGSYNSPLHF
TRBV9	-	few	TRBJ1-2	TGTGCCAGCAGCCCTAGTGCGGACGACAGAATATCGGCTAACTATGGCTACACCTTC	CASSPSADDRISANYGYTF
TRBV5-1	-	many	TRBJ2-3	TGCGCCAGCAGCTACAGGGACCAAAACACAGATACGCAGTATTTT	CASSYRDQNTDTQYF
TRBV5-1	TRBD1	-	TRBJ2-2	TGCGCCAGCACGGGACAGCTGAACACCGGGGAGCTGTTTTTT	CASTGQLNTGELFF
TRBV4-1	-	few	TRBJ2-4	TGCGCCAGCAGCCACCCGACAGGAGCCAAAAACATTCAGTACTTC	CASSHPTGAKNIQYF
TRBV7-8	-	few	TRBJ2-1	TGTGCCAGCAGCCCCCGGACTCAGACCTACAATGAGCAGTTCTTC	CASSPRTQTYNEQFF
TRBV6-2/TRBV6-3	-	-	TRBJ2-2	TGTGCCAGCAACCAACACAGGAACACCGGGGAGCTGTTTTTT	CASNQHRNTGELFF
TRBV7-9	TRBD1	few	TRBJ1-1	TGTGCCATTGCTCTCAGGGGGACGGCGAACACTGAAGCTTTCTTT	CAIALRGTANTEAFF
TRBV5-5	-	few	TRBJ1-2	TGTGCCAGCAGCCCCGGGACAAACTATGGCTACACCTTC	CASSPGTNYGYTF
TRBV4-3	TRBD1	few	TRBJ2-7	TGCGCCAGCAGCTCCGGGACAGGGGATTACGAGCAGTACTTC	CASSSGTGDYEQYF
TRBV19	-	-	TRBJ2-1	TGTGCCAGTAGTATCGCCTCCGGGGGTGGAAACTACAATGAGCAGTTCTTC	CASSIASGGGNYNEQFF
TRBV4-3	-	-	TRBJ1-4	TGCGCCAGCAGCCAAGATGTAGGGCGGCTTTATGCAACTAATGAAAAACTGTTTTTT	CASSQDVGRLYATNEKLFF
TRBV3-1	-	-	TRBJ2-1	TGTGCCAGCAGCTCTACTAGGGGGGAGCATGAGCAGTTCTTC	CASSSTRGEHEQFF
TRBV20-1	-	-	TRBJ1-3	TGCAGTGCTAGAGGCCGGGGGCTAAACACCATATATTTT	CSARGRGLNTIYF
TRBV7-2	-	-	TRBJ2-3	TGTGCCAGCAGCCCCGTGTCTAGCACAGATACGCAGTATTTT	CASSPVSSTDTQYF
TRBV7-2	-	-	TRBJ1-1	TGTGCCAGCAGCTTAAGCCGTTGGAACACTGAAGCTTTCTTT	CASSLSRWNTEAFF
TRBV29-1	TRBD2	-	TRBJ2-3	TGCAGCGTTGATGGACTAGCGGGGAACACAGATACGCAGTATTTT	CSVDGLAGNTDTQYF
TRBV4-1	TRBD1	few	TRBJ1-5	TGCGCCAGCAGCCAAGGGGGACAGATGAATCAGCCCCAGCATTTT	CASSQGGQMNQPQHF
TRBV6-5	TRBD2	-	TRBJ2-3	TGTGCCAGCACGAGGACTAGCGGGGGAACGCAGTATTTT	CASTRTSGGTQYF
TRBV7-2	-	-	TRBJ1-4	TGTGCCAGCAGCCCGACAGGCCGGAGAGAAAAACTGTTTTTT	CASSPTGRREKLFF
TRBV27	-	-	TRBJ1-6	TGTGCCAGCAGTTTAAACCTTGGAAATTCACCCCTCCACTTT	CASSLNLGNSPLHF
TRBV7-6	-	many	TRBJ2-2	TGTGCCAGCAGCTTTTGGGTCGACCACACCGGGGAGCTGTTTTTT	CASSFWVDHTGELFF
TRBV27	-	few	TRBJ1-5	TGTGCCAGCAGTTCCGGCAGAAGCAATCAGCCCCAGCATTTT	CASSSGRSNQPQHF
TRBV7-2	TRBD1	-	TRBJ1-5	TGTGCCAGCAGCTTCCGACAGGGTTATCAGCCCCAGCATTTT	CASSFRQGYQPQHF
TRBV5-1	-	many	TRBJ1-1	TGCGCCAGCAGCCAAGGAGAGAACACTGAAGCTTTCTTT	CASSQGENTEAFF